This T cell receptor beta chain is from a study of blood T cell repertoires in COVID-19. Study as a whole: The United States, Italy and Spain provided the acute and convalescent COVID-19 samples. T cells, B-cell-depleted T cells, or PBMCs supplied cDNA or gDNA.

Original processing notes: Reference gene primer amplification gave estimated nucleated cell counts. Some clones are missing from TCRdb's copy, which holds only in-frame ones; the method was immunoSEQ multiplex PCR. The V and J calls and clone size were taken over from that table, and D and trimming were inferred from the DNA. The sample carries about 280,000 clones, 83% recorded once. This clone was seen more than once but under ten times. Germline trimming cut 3 bases from V and 7 bases from J; bases unmatched to any gene: 3. Germline assignment: CDR1 SGDLS and CDR2 YYNGEE. The CDR3 covers 13 residues.

Sample: peripheral blood. The V and J genes are TRBV9 and TRBJ2-1; 8 bases line up with TRBD2. This clonotype was obtained from a woman in her forties or fifties who had recovered from COVID-19. This CDR3 reads CASSERERNEQFF. In DNA, the CDR3 is TGTGCCAGCAGCGAGCGGGAGCGGAATGAGCAGTTCTTC.